This TCR beta chain was retrieved from a study of T-cell reconstitution after alpha-beta-depleted transplantation in children. It was with unique molecular identifiers that the TCRbeta library was prepared. TCRdb re-analysed the PCR reads in MiXCR, keeping a single row per CDR3 protein. The profile shows approximately 650,000 distinct CDR3 sequences, around 13% of them singletons. Trimming took off 5 bases at V and 4 bases at J, with 6 bases between the two ends. The CDR3 extends over 12 amino acids. Study results and limitations: The study traced high day-60 TCRbeta diversity in some patients to surviving recipient T cells and thymic progenitors.

This clonotype was counted at least ten times. Its antigen is as yet unknown. The receptor was derived from a girl aged 2 to 10 with congenital amegakaryocytic thrombocytopenia, due to receive a stem cell transplant. This rearrangement joins TRBV12-3 or TRBV12-4 to TRBJ2-1, with D unresolved. The sequenced sample was PBMCs, obtained before TCRalphabeta/CD19-depleted stem cell transplant. CDR3 in amino acids: CASSPRYNEQFF. Here the CDR3 DNA reads TGTGCCAGCAGTCCCAGATACAATGAGCAGTTCTTC.